A single sample gave rise to the 10 T cell receptor beta chains below, sequenced in a study of regulatory T cells in long-lasting Graves disease. As for time point: persistent/refractory GD, antithyroid drugs over 5 years with positive TRAb. RNA from PBMCs was the source of the TCR library. HTBI primers from iRepertoire and Arm-PCR of CDR3 regions yielded the TCR beta libraries. TCRdb ran MiXCR on the multiplex PCR reads and lists one entry per CDR3 protein. The sample holds some 440,000 distinct CDR3 sequences, less than 25% seen once. The source material was peripheral blood mononuclear cells (PBMCs), sampled when the disease was refractory, from a patient treated with antithyroid drugs. Receptors were obtained from a female donor with Graves disease.

V usage is TRBV6-5 and J usage is TRBJ1-1; no reliable D call. CDR3 length: 16 residues. Germline assignment: CDR1 MNHEY and CDR2 SVGAGI. Trimming pared 0 bases from V and 3 bases from J, leaving 14 bases between. CDR3 region: CASSYSYSEADTEAFF. CDR3 bases: TGTGCCAGCAGTTACTCGTATTCCGAGGCTGACACTGAAGCTTTCTTT.

This clonotype was detected only a few times. This chain uses TRBV27 with TRBJ1-5; no clear D. Per germline, CDR1 MNHEY and CDR2 SMNVEV (reference sequence). The V end was cut by 4 bases, the J end by 12 bases, with 16 bases between. This CDR3 spans 13 amino acids. CDR3 sequence (DNA): TGTGCCAGCAGTTACCAAGGGCGGTCGTTCCAGCATTTT. As protein: CASSYQGRSFQHF.

This clonotype was seen at least ten times. J is TRBJ2-7 and V is TRBV28, with D unresolved. Germline CDR1 is MDHEN and CDR2 is SYDVKM. V lost 1 base and J lost 1, with 8 bases in between. This CDR3 has 14 amino acids. In nucleotides, the CDR3 is TGTGCCAGCAGTTTATTAGCCGTTTCCTACGAGCAGTACTTC. It codes for CASSLLAVSYEQYF.

The chain recombines TRBV14 with TRBJ2-7, with D maybe TRBD1 (6 bases). The germline gives CDR1 SGHDN, CDR2 FVKESK. This CDR3 is built from 13 residues. V lost 4 bases and J lost 6, with 13 bases in between. The CDR3 protein is CASSRGPGAEQYF. The CDR3 coding sequence is TGTGCCAGCAGCCGAGGGCCAGGGGCCGAGCAGTACTTC.

The chain recombines TRBV5-1 with TRBJ2-5; 8 positions match TRBD1. The ends lost 0 bases at V and 4 bases at J; junction bases unmatched: 8. Per the germline V gene, CDR1 is SGHRS and CDR2 is YFSETQ. This CDR3 has 16 amino acids. The CDR3 DNA follows: TGCGCCAGCAGCTTGGCCCTAGGACAGGGCGGAGAGACCCAGTACTTC. This gives the protein CASSLALGQGGETQYF.

In this sample, this clonotype turned up many times. The V and J genes are TRBV6-1 and TRBJ1-5; D gene ambiguous. Germline V lookup: CDR1 MNHNS, CDR2 SASEGT. This CDR3 has 15 residues. V was clipped by 2 bases and J by 2 bases, with 10 bases between them. This chain's CDR3 is CASSERWGGNQPQHF. The CDR3 nucleotides read TGTGCCAGCAGTGAAAGATGGGGTGGCAATCAGCCCCAGCATTTT.

J is TRBJ2-5 and V is TRBV5-5, with D tentatively TRBD1 or TRBD2 (5 bases each). The V gene lost 0 bases and the J gene lost 2 bases, with 14 bases spanning the gap. CDR1 is SGHKS, CDR2 YYEKEE, per germline (reference sequence). CDR3 length: 16 residues. CDR3 in DNA: TGTGCCAGCAGCTTGGAGTGGGGGAGTGGGCAAGAGACCCAGTACTTC. It translates to CASSLEWGSGQETQYF.

The CDR3 region is CASSATGTSSEQYF. The CDR3 DNA follows: TGTGCCAGCAGCGCGACAGGGACGAGTAGCGAGCAGTACTTC. The chain couples TRBV7-9 to TRBJ2-7, with 7 bases lining up with TRBD1. The trim removed 5 bases at V and 6 bases at J, leaving 10 bases unmatched. The CDR3 consists of 14 residues. CDR1 is SEHNR, CDR2 FQNEAQ, per germline (reference sequence).

The sample holds a few counts of this clonotype. The genes are TRBV12-3 or TRBV12-4 and TRBJ1-1, with D possibly TRBD1 on 6 matching bases. V shed 10 bases and J shed 0 bases, with 15 bases lying between them. This CDR3 is built from 14 residues. CDR3 protein: CATKNRAMNTEAFF. CDR3 nucleotides: TGTGCCACCAAGAACAGGGCCATGAACACTGAAGCTTTCTTT.

In regard to this clonotype: A much larger clone sits a single nucleotide away, making a read error possible. J is TRBJ2-7 and V is TRBV7-9; TRBD1 matches 7 bases. The CDR3 has 14 amino acids. Germline trimming cut 5 bases from V and 1 base from J; bases unmatched to any gene: 5. In germline, CDR1 is SEHNR, CDR2 FQNEAQ (reference sequence). The CDR3 coding sequence is TGTGCCAGCAGCCGACCGGGACAGTCCTACGAGCAGTACTTC. It yields the protein CASSRPGQSYEQYF.